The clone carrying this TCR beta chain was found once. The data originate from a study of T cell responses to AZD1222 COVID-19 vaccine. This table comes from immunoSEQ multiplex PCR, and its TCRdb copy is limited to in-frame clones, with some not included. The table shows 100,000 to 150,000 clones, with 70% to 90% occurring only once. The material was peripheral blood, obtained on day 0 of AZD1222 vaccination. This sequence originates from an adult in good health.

This CDR3 reads CASSLARRGSYEQYF. The DNA for the CDR3 is TGTGCCAGCAGCCTCGCCCGGCGGGGGTCCTACGAGCAGTACTTC. The chain has TRBV3-1 (or the pseudogene TRBV3-2) and TRBJ2-7; 7 positions agree with TRBD2. The length of the CDR3 is 15 residues. The ends lost 4 bases at V and 1 base at J; junction bases unmatched: 7. The germline V gene has CDR1 LGHDT and CDR2 YNNKEL (reference sequence).